The 18 T cell receptor beta chains given below trace back to one sample, sequenced in a study of T cells after yellow fever vaccination. From the 5' RACE reads, TCRdb called clonotypes with MiXCR, one entry per CDR3 protein. The sample holds some 160,000 distinct CDR3 sequences, 7% to 10% seen once. The sequences come from CD8+ T cells sorted from PBMCs, collected 45 days after the yellow fever booster vaccination. The receptors stem from a man between 18 and 29 years old who received the YFV17D yellow fever vaccine.

V usage is TRBV20-1 and J usage is TRBJ1-2; D gene uncertain. Between the trimmed V and J ends, which lost 0 bases and 0 bases, there was a span of 5 bases. Germline loops: CDR1 DFQATT, CDR2 SNEGSKA (reference sequence). CDR3 length: 13 amino acids. CDR3 sequence: CSARDLTNYGYTF. The CDR3 region has the DNA TGCAGTGCTAGAGATCTCACTAACTATGGCTACACCTTC.

The chain employs TRBV6-6 and TRBJ1-5, with D hard to call. The CDR3 consists of 13 residues. The V gene lost 7 bases and the J gene lost 7 bases, with 14 bases spanning the gap. Germline V gene sequence: CDR1 MNHNY, CDR2 SVGAGI (reference sequence). This CDR3 reads CASISSTLQPQHF. The CDR3 DNA is TGTGCCAGCATATCGTCCACCTTACAGCCCCAGCATTTT.

This clonotype was detected ten times or more. J is TRBJ2-7 and V is TRBV6-6; D gene ambiguous. The CDR3 covers 17 residues. Germline V gene data show CDR1 as MNHNY and CDR2 as SVGAGI (reference sequence). Trimming pared 5 bases from V and 5 bases from J, leaving 25 bases between. For the CDR3, the DNA is TGTGCCAGCAGTGTAGGGAATACCTACATCTCTTCCCACGAGCAGTACGTC. Amino acid sequence: CASSVGNTYISSHEQYV.

The chain has TRBV29-1 and TRBJ1-1; D might be TRBD1 (5 bases). There are 14 residues in the CDR3. Trimming took 6 bases from V and 3 from J, leaving 17 bases between them. Germline values: CDR1 SQVTM, CDR2 ANQGSEA. The CDR3 loop is CSVPVGGPYTEAFF. CDR3 in DNA: TGCAGCGTCCCTGTGGGGGGTCCGTACACTGAAGCTTTCTTT.

V and J are TRBV27 and TRBJ1-1; D not resolved. Germline CDR1 reads MNHEY; CDR2 reads SMNVEV (reference sequence). The CDR3 spans 13 residues. V lost 6 bases to trimming and J lost 4 bases, with 12 bases between them. The CDR3 region has the DNA TGTGCCAGCAGCGTTGGTTTCGGCACTGAAGCTTTCTTT. It specifies CASSVGFGTEAFF.

The rearrangement links TRBV6-2 or TRBV6-3 to TRBJ2-1, with unresolved D. The CDR3 spans 17 residues. The V gene lost 2 bases and the J gene lost 1 base, with 15 bases spanning the gap. Germline-derived CDR1 and CDR2 are MNHEY and SVGEGT. The chain's CDR3 is CASSYAPTWASYNEQFF. Here the CDR3 DNA reads TGTGCCAGCAGTTACGCCCCGACTTGGGCATCCTACAATGAGCAGTTCTTC.

This clonotype has a handful of counts. The chain combines TRBV4-3 with TRBJ2-3, with a tentative D call TRBD1 (6 bases). Between the trimmed V and J ends, which lost 4 bases and 6 bases, there was a span of 11 bases. Germline V gives CDR1 LGHNA, CDR2 YSLEER. The CDR3 loop spans 13 amino acids. The CDR3 coding sequence is TGCGCCAGCAGCCTCGACAGGACGGATACGCAGTATTTT. Its protein is CASSLDRTDTQYF.

Only a few counts were recorded for this clonotype. The rearrangement joins TRBV4-3 to TRBJ2-3; 8 nucleotides match TRBD2. Per germline, CDR1 LGHNA and CDR2 YSLEER. The V and J ends lost 0 bases and 1 base, in that order; junction bases with no gene match: 3. The CDR3 is 16 amino acids. The CDR3 region is CASSQDLRGGTDTQYF. The CDR3 nucleotides read TGCGCCAGCAGCCAAGATCTGCGGGGGGGCACAGATACGCAGTATTTT.

The chain couples TRBV19 to TRBJ2-2, with D unresolved. The CDR3 contains 12 residues. Germline-derived CDR1 and CDR2 are LNHDA and SQIVND (reference sequence). Trimming pared 3 bases from V and 7 bases from J, leaving 6 bases between. The CDR3 loop reads CASSILIGELFF. In DNA form, the CDR3 reads TGTGCCAGTAGTATCCTTATCGGGGAGCTGTTTTTT.

The chain has TRBV2 and TRBJ1-5; a possible D gene is TRBD1 (6 bases). Trimming cost V 8 bases and J 3 bases, with 14 bases left between them. This CDR3 comprises 14 residues. Looked up from germline, CDR1 is SNHLY and CDR2 is FYNNEI. The chain's CDR3 is CASRTDSDNQPQHF. The CDR3 DNA reads as TGTGCCAGCCGGACAGACTCAGACAATCAGCCCCAGCATTTT.

This clonotype was counted a few times. This chain joins TRBV7-3 and TRBJ2-3, with D possibly TRBD2 on 6 matching bases. Germline-derived CDR1 and CDR2 are SGHTA and FQGTGA. The CDR3 is 15 residues long. The V and J ends lost 0 bases and 2 bases respectively, with 9 bases between them. CDR3 loop: CASSLTGLTTDTQYF. The CDR3 bases are TGTGCCAGCAGCTTAACGGGACTTACCACAGATACGCAGTATTTT.

Only a few counts were recorded for this clonotype. The CDR3 reads CAIRPTSGSTDTQYF. The CDR3 DNA reads TGTGCCATCAGACCTACTAGCGGAAGCACAGATACGCAGTATTTT. This chain joins TRBV10-3 and TRBJ2-3, with 8 positions matching TRBD2. CDR1 is ENHRY, CDR2 SYGVKD, per germline. Trimming at V came to 6 bases and at J to 0 bases, leaving 5 bases not matched to a gene. The CDR3 spans 15 residues.

The V call is TRBV6-2 or TRBV6-3, the J call TRBJ1-5; possibly TRBD1 for D (6 bases). V gave up 2 bases and J gave up 7 bases, with 15 bases separating them. This CDR3 comprises 15 residues. Germline CDR1 and CDR2: MNHEY and SVGEGT. This chain's CDR3 is CASSYPSSGEQPQHF. The CDR3 DNA reads as TGTGCCAGCAGTTACCCCTCATCAGGGGAGCAGCCCCAGCATTTT.

This chain uses TRBV6-1 with TRBJ1-1; 10 bases match TRBD1. The CDR3 spans 17 residues. Trimming took 6 bases from V and 2 from J; bases not matched to a gene: 12. Germline V gives CDR1 MNHNS, CDR2 SASEGT. The CDR3 nucleotides are TGTGCCAGCAGAACTTGGACAGGGGGTAGTTTTAACACTGAAGCTTTCTTT. Encoded protein: CASRTWTGGSFNTEAFF.

The V call is TRBV6-6, the J call TRBJ1-5; D is uncertain. The length of the CDR3 is 14 residues. V was cut by 7 bases and J by 4 bases, with 14 bases left in between. CDR1 MNHNY and CDR2 SVGAGI come from the germline V gene (reference sequence). In DNA form, the CDR3 reads TGTGCCAGCACCGCGGTTAAGAAAAATCAGCCCCAGCATTTT. Its protein is CASTAVKKNQPQHF.

The V and J genes are TRBV4-1 and TRBJ2-7; D is possibly TRBD1 or TRBD2 (5 bases each). Germline-derived CDR1 and CDR2 are MGHRA and YSYEKL. Trimming left V 4 bases short and J 0 bases short, with 16 bases between. This CDR3 has 16 residues. Here the CDR3 DNA reads TGCGCCAGCAGCCTAGGGGTAGGGACGGGCTCCTACGAGCAGTACGTC. As protein: CASSLGVGTGSYEQYV.

The table lists this clonotype with many counts. V usage is TRBV11-2 and J usage is TRBJ2-3, with 9 nucleotides matching TRBD2. The CDR3 is made up of 16 amino acids. The V segment lost 2 bases and the J segment 2 bases; nucleotides outside the gene matches: 5. Germline CDR1 reads SGHAT; CDR2 reads FQNNGV. The CDR3 region is CASSLNSGGNTDTQYF. CDR3 coding DNA: TGTGCCAGCAGCTTAAATAGCGGGGGAAACACAGATACGCAGTATTTT.

This clonotype was seen a single time. The chain employs TRBV6-2 or TRBV6-3 and TRBJ2-6; TRBD1 agrees at 8 bases. Losses at the gene ends were 5 bases for V and 3 bases for J; bases not matched to a gene: 12. This CDR3 contains 18 residues. The germline V gene encodes CDR1 MNHEY and CDR2 SVGEGT. The CDR3 nucleotides read TGTGCCAGCAGTCCTTGGACAGGGTTCCTCTATGGGGCCAACGTCCTGACTTTC. This gives the protein CASSPWTGFLYGANVLTF.